Listed below are T cell receptor beta chains from one sample, sequenced in a study of T cells in Graves' hyperthyroidism and ophthalmopathy. TCRdb processed the multiplex PCR reads anew with MiXCR; each CDR3 protein has one entry. The sample records around 300,000 distinct CDR3 sequences, less than 30% being singletons. Source material: blood. These receptors were collected from a man aged 35-49 years with Graves' hyperthyroidism that later progressed to Graves' ophthalmopathy. The CDR3 runs from the conserved cysteine through the conserved F or W. A D gene is named only where the DNA matches it firmly. Only some rows state a clone size, as once, few, many or a class for expanded clones.

TRBJ2-7,TRBD2,17,few,TRBV12-3/TRBV12-4,TGTGCCAGCAGTACGACTAGCGGGATTCCTATTTTGTACGAGCAGTACTTC,CASSTTSGIPILYEQYF
TRBJ2-7,NA,14,many,TRBV5-1,TGCGCCAGCAGCTTGTTAGAGGGGCAGTACGAGCAGTACTTC,CASSLLEGQYEQYF
TRBJ1-3,NA,16,NA,TRBV30,TGTGCCTGGGGAATCCTCCGGGGGTTCCGCGGAAACACCATATATTTT,CAWGILRGFRGNTIYF
TRBJ2-2,NA,14,NA,TRBV10-1,TGCGCCAGCAGTTCTGCTTTGGGGGCCGGGGAGCTGTTTTTT,CASSSALGAGELFF
TRBJ2-5,NA,15,many,TRBV5-1,TGCGCCAGCAGCTTGGCTGGGGCAGACCAAGAGACCCAGTACTTC,CASSLAGADQETQYF
TRBJ2-4,TRBD2,18,many,TRBV20-1,TGCAGTGCTAGAGATTTTGTGGGACTAGCGGGAGCCAAAAACATTCAGTACTTC,CSARDFVGLAGAKNIQYF
TRBJ1-3,NA,14,many,TRBV6-1,TGTGCCAGCAGCGGGTCTGTAGATGGAAACACCATATATTTT,CASSGSVDGNTIYF
TRBJ1-5,NA,14,NA,TRBV2,TGTGCCAGCAGTGTCGGGCAGGGTGAGCAGCCCCAGCATTTT,CASSVGQGEQPQHF
TRBJ1-5,NA,16,once,TRBV6-2/TRBV6-3,TGTGCCAGCAGTAAAGGCCATCGCAGGGGTAATCAGCCCCAGCATTTT,CASSKGHRRGNQPQHF
TRBJ2-2,TRBD1,15,many,TRBV12-3/TRBV12-4,TGTGCCAGCAGTCTCCTAGGGACAGGGGCCGGGGAGCTGTTTTTT,CASSLLGTGAGELFF